There are many counts of the clone carrying this T cell receptor beta chain. The CDR3 runs to 15 residues. V lost 2 bases and J lost 0, with 11 bases in between. Germline V gene lookup returns CDR1 SGHTA and CDR2 FQGTGA. PBMCs, at least 6.5 million per sample, were isolated. Extracted total RNA amounted to at least 5.5 micrograms for each sample. This sample is part of a study of blood T cells in healthy people across ages. Through a sample-barcoded 5' primer and a J-beta primer mix, a second PCR was run for roughly 7 to 11 cycles. From the 5' RACE reads, TCRdb called clonotypes with MiXCR, one entry per CDR3 protein. The sample yields hundreds of thousands of distinct CDR3 sequences, about 36% seen once.

The sequence derives from a man between 18 and 29 years old in good health. Sequenced sample: blood. The chain combines TRBV7-3 with TRBJ2-7; D not resolved. CDR3 nucleotides: TGTGCCAGCAGCTTAGGGCCGGCTAGCTCCTACGAGCAGTACTTC. Translated, it gives CASSLGPASSYEQYF.